Below are 19 T cell receptor beta chains sequenced from a single sample in a study of cytomegalovirus exposure and HLA in healthy donors. Amplification used 60 Vbeta primers and 13 Jbeta primers. Assay used: immunoSEQ multiplex PCR; TCRdb lists only in-frame clones, some missing. Among around 140,000 clones, roughly 85% were seen once, and the ten largest hold approximately 1.4%. The sample taken for sequencing was PBMCs. These receptors were taken from a man in his forties in good health and CMV-seronegative.

The rearrangement joins TRBV4-1 to TRBJ1-1; D ambiguous. With 0 bases removed from V and 3 bases from J, the gap between germline ends came to 8 bases. The CDR3 covers 14 residues. CDR1 is MGHRA and CDR2 is YSYEKL in the germline V gene. CDR3: CASSQDRSYTEAFF. CDR3 in DNA: TGCGCCAGCAGCCAAGACAGGTCCTACACTGAAGCTTTCTTT.

The CDR3 sequence is CASSRPLSRDTQYF. DNA for the CDR3: TGTGCCAGCAGTCGTCCACTCTCCAGGGATACGCAGTATTTT. The chain carries TRBV6-4 and TRBJ2-3; D call uncertain. Germline V gene data show CDR1 as MRHNA and CDR2 as SNTAGT. The CDR3 extends over 14 amino acids. With 5 bases removed from V and 6 bases from J, the gap between germline ends came to 15 bases.

The rearrangement links TRBV29-1 to TRBJ2-7; D is possibly TRBD1 (7 bases). CDR1 and CDR2 (germline): SQVTM, ANQGSEA. Trimming cost V 7 bases and J 0 bases, with 13 bases left between them. The CDR3 is 13 residues long. The DNA of the CDR3 is TGCAGCGCCGGCGGGGACAGCTCCTACGAGCAGTACTTC. Protein: CSAGGDSSYEQYF.

The chain carries TRBV5-4 and TRBJ2-3; D may be TRBD2 (6 bases). The CDR3 totals 17 residues. The ends were cut back, 2 bases at V and 0 bases at J, with 16 bases in the middle. Looked up from germline, CDR1 is SGHNT and CDR2 is YYREEE (reference sequence). CDR3 DNA: TGTGCCAGCAGCTTTCGGTCTGGCGCGGGGAGCACAGATACGCAGTATTTT. Translating it yields CASSFRSGAGSTDTQYF.

This chain joins TRBV5-1 and TRBJ2-5; 8 nucleotides line up with TRBD2. In germline, CDR1 is SGHRS, CDR2 YFSETQ. Trimming removed 2 bases from V and 6 bases from J; junction bases left unmatched: 12. The CDR3 runs 16 residues. This chain's CDR3 is CASSFQASGREKTQYF. CDR3 in DNA: TGCGCCAGCAGCTTCCAGGCTAGCGGGCGCGAAAAGACCCAGTACTTC.

The chain recombines TRBV4-2 with TRBJ2-5; perhaps TRBD1 as D (5 bases). V was shortened by 1 base and J by 4 bases, with 16 bases between the two germline ends. The CDR3 covers 16 residues. CDR1 LGHNA and CDR2 YNFKEQ come from the germline V gene. Here the CDR3 reads CASSQAPIFRGETQYF. The CDR3 DNA is TGTGCCAGCAGCCAAGCCCCTATTTTTAGGGGAGAGACCCAGTACTTC.

The V call is TRBV2, the J call TRBJ2-6; 7 bases are a match to TRBD1. This CDR3 has 17 amino acids. V lost 3 bases to trimming and J lost 0 bases; unmatched junction nucleotides: 5. Germline V gene data show CDR1 as SNHLY and CDR2 as FYNNEI. DNA of the CDR3: TGTGCCAGCAGTGATGACAGGGCGAGCTCTGGGGCCAACGTCCTGACTTTC. As protein: CASSDDRASSGANVLTF.

V is TRBV5-1 and J is TRBJ2-1; TRBD1 matches at 9 bases. This CDR3 is built from 14 residues. Germline lookup yields CDR1 SGHRS and CDR2 YFSETQ. The trim removed 3 bases at V and 4 bases at J, leaving 2 bases unmatched. The CDR3: CASSSGTGYNEQFF. CDR3 nucleotide sequence: TGCGCCAGCAGCTCCGGGACAGGGTACAATGAGCAGTTCTTC.

J is TRBJ2-1 and V is TRBV9; 11 positions agree with TRBD2. In germline, CDR1 is SGDLS, CDR2 YYNGEE. The V segment lost 3 bases and the J segment 4 bases; nucleotides outside the gene matches: 9. The CDR3 totals 17 residues. CDR3 sequence reads: CASSEQGTSGFYNEQFF. In DNA, the CDR3 is TGTGCCAGCAGCGAACAAGGGACTAGCGGATTTTACAATGAGCAGTTCTTC. The full variable domain, rest sourced from reference TRBV9 and TRBJ2-1, is DSGVTQTPKHLITATGQRVTLRCSPRSGDLSVYWYQQSLDQGLQFLIQYYNGEERAKGNILERFSAQQFPDLHSELNLSSLELGDSALYFCASSEQGTSGFYNEQFFGPGTRLTVL.

The chain is built from TRBV5-1 and TRBJ1-3, with D unclear. Germline CDR1 is SGHRS and CDR2 is YFSETQ. This CDR3 comprises 16 residues. Deletions cut 0 bases from V and 0 bases from J, with 10 bases between. The CDR3 DNA reads as TGCGCCAGCAGCTTGGTTCCGGGATTCTCTGGAAACACCATATATTTT. This translates into CASSLVPGFSGNTIYF. The whole variable domain, remainder taken from reference TRBV5-1 and TRBJ1-3, is KAGVTQTPRYLIKTRGQQVTLSCSPISGHRSVSWYQQTPGQGLQFLFEYFSETQRNKGNFPGRFSGRQFSNSRSEMNVSTLELGDSALYLCASSLVPGFSGNTIYFGEGSWLTVV.

The chain links TRBV5-1 to TRBJ1-3, with D maybe TRBD1 (6 bases). This CDR3 has 15 amino acids. Per the germline V gene, CDR1 is SGHRS and CDR2 is YFSETQ. Trimming took off 7 bases at V and 0 bases at J, with 14 bases between the two ends. The DNA of the CDR3 is TGCGCCAGCTCCGAGCAGGGGAGCTCTGGAAACACCATATATTTT. Encoded protein: CASSEQGSSGNTIYF.

The chain employs TRBV11-2 and TRBJ2-5; 7 nucleotides agree with TRBD1. The V gene's germline CDR1 is SGHAT and CDR2 FQNNGV. CDR3 length equals 16 residues. V lost 3 bases and J lost 8; bases outside the gene matches: 15. CDR3 sequence reads: CASSFGSTGRIGTQYF. Written as DNA, the CDR3 is TGTGCCAGCAGCTTCGGTTCGACAGGGAGAATCGGAACCCAGTACTTC.

The CDR3 DNA sequence: TGTGCCTGGAGTGTAGACAGGGCGGCGGATACGCAGTATTTT. The encoded protein is CAWSVDRAADTQYF. The chain uses TRBV30 and TRBJ2-3, with 7 positions matching TRBD1. V was clipped by 0 bases and J by 6 bases; unmatched bases: 6. From germline, CDR1 is GTSNPN and CDR2 SVGIG (reference sequence). This CDR3 has 14 amino acids.

This rearrangement joins TRBV7-8 to TRBJ1-1, with a possible D match to TRBD1 (6 bases). This CDR3 has 13 residues. With 1 base removed from V and 5 bases from J, the gap between germline ends came to 8 bases. CDR1 is SGHVS and CDR2 is FQNEAQ in the germline V gene. The CDR3 here is CASSLDRATEAFF. The CDR3 DNA sequence: TGTGCCAGCAGCTTAGACAGGGCGACTGAAGCTTTCTTT. Supplemented by reference TRBV7-8 and TRBJ1-1, the full variable domain reads GAGVSQSPRYKVAKRGQDVALRCDPISGHVSLFWYQQALGQGPEFLTYFQNEAQLDKSGLPSDRFFAERPEGSVSTLKIQRTQQEDSAVYLCASSLDRATEAFFGQGTRLTVV.

The rearrangement links TRBV6-5 to TRBJ2-7; the match to TRBD1 covers 7 bases. Unmatched junction bases numbered 6, after V lost 0 bases and J lost 4 bases. The CDR3 runs to 15 residues. In germline, CDR1 is MNHEY, CDR2 SVGAGI. In DNA form, the CDR3 reads TGTGCCAGCAGTTACTCGAAATACAGGGGATACGAGCAGTACTTC. Translated: CASSYSKYRGYEQYF.

V and J are TRBV29-1 and TRBJ2-6; TRBD2 agrees at 9 bases. V lost 1 base to trimming and J lost 0 bases; unmatched junction nucleotides: 7. This CDR3 has 18 residues. Germline CDR1 reads SQVTM; CDR2 reads ANQGSEA. CDR3 protein: CSVEGGGDAISGANVLTF. DNA of the CDR3: TGCAGCGTTGAAGGCGGGGGGGACGCAATCTCTGGGGCCAACGTCCTGACTTTC.

The rearrangement joins TRBV2 to TRBJ2-3, with a possible D match to TRBD1 (6 bases). V was pared by 5 bases and J by 3 bases, with 6 bases between. CDR1 is SNHLY, CDR2 FYNNEI, per germline. CDR3 length equals 12 residues. For the CDR3, the DNA is TGTGCCAGCAGTCAGGGGACAGATACGCAGTATTTT. It is translated as CASSQGTDTQYF. Full variable domain (remainder filled in from reference TRBV2 and TRBJ2-3): EPEVTQTPSHQVTQMGQEVILRCVPISNHLYFYWYRQILGQKVEFLVSFYNNEISEKSEIFDDQFSVERPDGSNFTLKIRSTKLEDSAMYFCASSQGTDTQYFGPGTRLTVL.

V gene TRBV4-2 combines with J gene TRBJ2-5; D is perhaps TRBD2 (5 bases). The germline CDR1 and CDR2 sequences are LGHNA and YNFKEQ. Deletions cut 0 bases from V and 5 bases from J, with 7 bases between. The CDR3 spans 13 residues. CDR3 loop: CASSQELGETQYF. Written as DNA, the CDR3 is TGTGCCAGCAGCCAAGAACTAGGTGAGACCCAGTACTTC.

The sample holds one count of this clone. The chain has TRBV4-3 and TRBJ1-6, with D tentatively TRBD1 (6 bases). This CDR3 has 17 amino acids. Trimming took 1 base from V and 4 from J, leaving 14 bases between them. Germline CDR1 LGHNA, CDR2 YSLEER. The CDR3 protein is CASSQGRGAGYNSPLHF. The CDR3 DNA reads as TGCGCCAGCAGCCAAGGCCGGGGGGCAGGGTATAATTCACCCCTCCACTTT.